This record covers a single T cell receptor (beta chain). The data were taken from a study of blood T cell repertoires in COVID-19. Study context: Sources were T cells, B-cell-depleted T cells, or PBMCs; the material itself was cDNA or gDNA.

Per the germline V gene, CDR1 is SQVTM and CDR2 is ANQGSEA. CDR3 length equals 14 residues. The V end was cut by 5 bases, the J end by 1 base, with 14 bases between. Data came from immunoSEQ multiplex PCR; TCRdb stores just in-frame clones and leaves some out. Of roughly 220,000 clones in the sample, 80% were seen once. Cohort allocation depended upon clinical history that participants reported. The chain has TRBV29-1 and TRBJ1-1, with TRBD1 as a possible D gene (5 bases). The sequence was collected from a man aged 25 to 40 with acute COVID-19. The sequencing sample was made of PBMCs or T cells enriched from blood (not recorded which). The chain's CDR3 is CSVSHGGWNTEAFF. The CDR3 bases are TGCAGCGTTAGTCACGGGGGGTGGAACACTGAAGCTTTCTTT.